This T cell receptor beta chain came from a study of shared clonotypes between healthy human individuals. Study findings and constraints: Lower generation probabilities were found for non-shared clonotypes than for those shared by all four donors.

On this clone itself: What it recognizes is unknown.

Assay: immunoSEQ multiplex PCR; the TCRdb copy retains only in-frame clones and omits some. The table shows about 580,000 clones, with roughly 98% occurring only once. Terminally differentiated effector memory CD45RA+ cells were left out of the naive CD8 fraction, which was CD45RO-negative and positively selected for CCR7. The sequence came from a young man in good health. Sample: naive CD8+ T cells sorted from blood.

The chain's CDR3 is CASSPITHLAEIDYNEQFF. CDR3 in DNA: TGTGCCAGCAGCCCGATAACCCACCTAGCGGAGATAGACTACAATGAGCAGTTCTTC. The V call is TRBV14, the J call TRBJ2-1; TRBD2 agrees at 7 bases. Per germline, CDR1 SGHDN and CDR2 FVKESK. The ends lost 4 bases at V and 3 bases at J; junction bases unmatched: 18. This CDR3 is built from 19 residues.